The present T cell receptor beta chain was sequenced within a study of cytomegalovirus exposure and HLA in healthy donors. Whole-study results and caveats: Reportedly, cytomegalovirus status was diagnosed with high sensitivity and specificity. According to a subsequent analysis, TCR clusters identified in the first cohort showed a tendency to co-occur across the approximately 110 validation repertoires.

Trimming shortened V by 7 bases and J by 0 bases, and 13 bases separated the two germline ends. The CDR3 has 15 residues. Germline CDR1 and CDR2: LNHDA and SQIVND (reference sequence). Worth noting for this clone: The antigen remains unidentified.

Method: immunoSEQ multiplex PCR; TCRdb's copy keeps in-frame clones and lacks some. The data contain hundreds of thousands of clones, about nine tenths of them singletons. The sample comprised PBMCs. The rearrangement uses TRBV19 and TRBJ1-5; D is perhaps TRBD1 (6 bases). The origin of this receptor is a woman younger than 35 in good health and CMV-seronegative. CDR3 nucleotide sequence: TGTGCCAGTACCCCGGACAGCTTTAGCAATCAGCCCCAGCATTTT. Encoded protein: CASTPDSFSNQPQHF.